Listed here are 23 T cell receptor beta chains from one sample, sequenced in a study of blood T cells in healthy people across ages (dated by TCRdb to 2014 to 2015). Libraries were built with 5' RACE. Sequencing was carried out with an Illumina HiSeq 2500. The second PCR ran for about 6 to 12 cycles and used a J-beta primer mix along with a sample-barcoded 5' primer. The raw public data were reprocessed by TCRdb itself: fastp quality trimming at Q25, MiXCR clonotype calling, in-frame beta chains only. Entries that share a CDR3 protein sequence are merged under the most common genes and DNA. The sample table lists around 500,000 distinct CDR3 sequences, 40% to 50% of them with a count of one. The ten biggest clones cover around 23% of the sample. The sample was blood. These receptors originate from a man at least 80 years old in good health.

This clonotype was counted many times. This sequence joins TRBV4-3 and TRBJ2-7; D not certain. This CDR3 has 14 residues. V lost 0 bases, J lost 6 bases, and 12 bases lay in between. Germline-derived CDR1 and CDR2 are LGHNA and YSLEER. CDR3 amino acids: CASSQDLVLGEQYF. The CDR3 DNA sequence: TGCGCCAGCAGCCAAGATCTAGTTTTGGGCGAGCAGTACTTC.

Remarks on this clonotype: This may come from a read error, since a much larger clone is one base off. The chain is built from TRBV6-5 and TRBJ2-3; 9 bases are shared with TRBD1. Trimming at V came to 6 bases and at J to 5 bases, leaving 12 bases not matched to a gene. CDR3 length: 16 amino acids. Germline CDR1 is MNHEY and CDR2 is SVGAGI. This CDR3 reads CASRPNPGQGRDTQYF. CDR3 DNA: TGTGCCAGCAGACCAAATCCGGGACAGGGACGAGATACGCAGTATTTT.

This CDR3 is CASSFGDTANTGELFF. CDR3 sequence (DNA): TGCGCCAGCAGCTTTGGCGACACGGCGAACACCGGGGAGCTGTTTTTT. V gene TRBV5-1 combines with J gene TRBJ2-2; D is ambiguous. Trimming took 2 bases from V and 0 from J, leaving 11 bases between them. The germline V gene has CDR1 SGHRS and CDR2 YFSETQ. The CDR3 contains 16 residues.

This chain links TRBV29-1 with TRBJ2-4; TRBD2 aligns across 10 bases. Gene TRBJ2-5 matches the end of the DNA better, so the J call may be wrong. The CDR3 totals 15 residues. From germline, CDR1 is SQVTM and CDR2 ANQGSEA. The CDR3, as DNA: TGCAGCGTTGCGCGTAGCGGGGGGACCCAAGAGACCCAGTACTTC. Protein product: CSVARSGGTQETQYF.

The rearrangement uses TRBV11-2 and TRBJ1-6, with D perhaps TRBD1 (5 bases). The CDR3 totals 15 residues. V lost 1 base to trimming and J lost 7 bases, with 11 bases between them. Germline CDR1 is SGHAT and CDR2 is FQNNGV. In nucleotides, the CDR3 is TGTGCCAGCAGCTTAGCAGGGTCCTTGAATTCACCCCTCCACTTT. This translates into CASSLAGSLNSPLHF.

The CDR3 nucleotides read TGTGCCAGCAGTTTACTAGCGGGAAATTCTCCGTCCGTCCAGTACTTC. Translating gives CASSLLAGNSPSVQYF. The chain links TRBV28 to TRBJ2-7; 9 nucleotides line up with TRBD2. J was trimmed by 10 bases and V by 2 bases; bases with no gene match: 15. Germline lookup yields CDR1 MDHEN and CDR2 SYDVKM. This CDR3 has 16 residues.

This clonotype turned up a few times. The V and J genes are TRBV5-1 and TRBJ2-4, with a possible D match to TRBD2 (6 bases). The J call is uncertain, as TRBJ2-7 better fits the DNA end. From germline, CDR1 is SGHRS and CDR2 YFSETQ. The CDR3 spans 14 residues. The CDR3 coding sequence is TGCGCCAGCAGCTTGGTGGAGGGCAGTTTCGAGCAGTACTTC. Protein sequence: CASSLVEGSFEQYF.

The chain carries TRBV7-9 and TRBJ2-5, with 8 bases matching TRBD2. J was trimmed by 11 bases and V by 2 bases; bases with no gene match: 16. Germline V gene lookup returns CDR1 SEHNR and CDR2 FQNEAQ (reference sequence). The CDR3 contains 16 residues. The CDR3 coding sequence is TGTGCCAGCAGCTTAATAGTGGCGGGAGGTCACAATGAGCAGTACTTC. This gives the protein CASSLIVAGGHNEQYF.

This clonotype occurred a few times. The chain is built from TRBV15 and TRBJ2-3; D gene ambiguous. The CDR3 covers 15 residues. CDR1 is LNHNV, CDR2 YYDKDF, per germline (reference sequence). The V end lost 0 bases, the J end lost 2 bases, and 9 bases lay between the germline ends. The CDR3, as DNA: TGTGCCACCAGCAGAGAGCAGCGCCTCACAGATACGCAGTATTTT. As protein: CATSREQRLTDTQYF.

Only a few counts were recorded for this clonotype. The rearrangement uses TRBV5-6 and TRBJ2-7; 7 nucleotides match TRBD2. V dropped 4 bases and J dropped 5; count of bases not matched to a gene: 12. CDR3 size: 15 residues. Germline V gene lookup returns CDR1 SGHDT and CDR2 YYEEEE. CDR3 in amino acids: CASSRRSASGNEQYF. CDR3 coding DNA: TGTGCCAGCAGCCGGCGTTCTGCTAGCGGCAACGAGCAGTACTTC.

The chain employs TRBV5-1 and TRBJ2-1; D possibly corresponds to TRBD2 (5 bases). Germline values: CDR1 SGHRS, CDR2 YFSETQ. V was shortened by 6 bases and J by 8 bases, with 15 bases between the two germline ends. There are 13 residues in the CDR3. In DNA, the CDR3 is TGCGCCAGCACCCCGGGGTCAAGCGATGAGCAGTTCTTC. It is translated as CASTPGSSDEQFF.

The chain employs TRBV6-2 or TRBV6-3 and TRBJ2-4; TRBD1 might be the D (5 bases). The end of the DNA fits TRBJ2-7 better, so the J call may be wrong. From germline, CDR1 is MNHEY and CDR2 SVGEGT. This CDR3 is built from 18 residues. The CDR3 DNA is TGTGCCAGCAGTTACTCGAAGGGCTTCAGGCAGGGCCCCTACGAGCAGTACTTC. This translates into CASSYSKGFRQGPYEQYF.

The J gene is TRBJ1-2, the V gene TRBV5-6, with 12 bases fitting TRBD1. The ends lost 4 bases at V and 4 bases at J; junction bases unmatched: 11. The CDR3 covers 17 residues. CDR1 is SGHDT and CDR2 is YYEEEE in the germline V gene. The CDR3 sequence: CASSRMGQGARGYGYTF. CDR3 DNA sequence: TGTGCCAGCAGCCGAATGGGACAGGGGGCGCGTGGCTATGGCTACACCTTC.

This sequence joins TRBV6-2 or TRBV6-3 and TRBJ2-1, with a tentative D call TRBD1 (5 bases). Germline assignment: CDR1 MNHEY and CDR2 SVGEGT. Trimming removed 7 bases at V and 8 bases at J, with 21 bases between. The CDR3 contains 15 residues. As DNA, the CDR3 is TGTGCCAGCACCACCCCTCGGCAGGGTAGTTATGAGCAGTTCTTC. Its translation is CASTTPRQGSYEQFF.

The chain has TRBV2 and TRBJ2-1, with TRBD2 matching over 9 bases. Germline CDR1 is SNHLY and CDR2 is FYNNEI. V trimming: 1 base; J trimming: 2 bases; junction bases outside the gene matches: 3. The CDR3 contains 16 residues. The CDR3 loop is CASSEVPSGAYNEQFF. The CDR3, as DNA: TGTGCCAGCAGTGAAGTCCCTAGCGGGGCCTACAATGAGCAGTTCTTC. Full variable domain (outside the CDR3, taken from reference TRBV2 and TRBJ2-1): EPEVTQTPSHQVTQMGQEVILRCVPISNHLYFYWYRQILGQKVEFLVSFYNNEISEKSEIFDDQFSVERPDGSNFTLKIRSTKLEDSAMYFCASSEVPSGAYNEQFFGPGTRLTVL.

The genes are TRBV6-6 and TRBJ1-3; D remains ambiguous. Trimming stripped 0 bases from V and 8 bases from J, with 14 bases between. The CDR3 consists of 15 residues. Germline V gene data show CDR1 as MNHNY and CDR2 as SVGAGI (reference sequence). The CDR3 DNA follows: TGTGCCAGCAGTTACTCCCGGGGTGAGGGAGACACCATATATTTT. Translated, it gives CASSYSRGEGDTIYF.

V and J are TRBV2 and TRBJ2-1, with TRBD2 identical over 10 bases. CDR1 and CDR2 from the germline V gene are SNHLY and FYNNEI. There are 14 residues in the CDR3. V trimming: 8 bases; J trimming: 6 bases; junction bases outside the gene matches: 7. CDR3 in amino acids: CASGGRTSGNEQFF. CDR3 in DNA: TGTGCCAGCGGTGGAAGGACTAGCGGCAATGAGCAGTTCTTC.

V usage is TRBV5-1 and J usage is TRBJ2-3; 7 bases line up with TRBD2. Germline assignment: CDR1 SGHRS and CDR2 YFSETQ. V lost 0 bases, J lost 0 bases, and 4 bases stayed unmatched. The CDR3 runs 16 residues. Written as DNA, the CDR3 is TGCGCCAGCAGCTTGGGTTCTAGCGGAAGCACAGATACGCAGTATTTT. This sequence encodes CASSLGSSGSTDTQYF.

In DNA, the CDR3 is TGTGCCAGCAGCTTAGTTCCCGGGCCAACCTACGAGCAGTACTTC. Translating it yields CASSLVPGPTYEQYF. The gene calls are TRBV7-2 and TRBJ2-7; no definite D call. The CDR3 runs 15 residues. Germline CDR1 reads SGHTA; CDR2 reads FQGNSA. V shed 1 base and J shed 2 bases, with 12 bases lying between them.

This clonotype was seen a handful of times. The V and J genes are TRBV7-3 and TRBJ2-1, with 8 bases identical to TRBD2. Germline lookup yields CDR1 SGHTA and CDR2 FQGTGA. CDR3 size: 15 residues. J gave up 6 bases and V 4 bases, and 8 bases lay outside the gene matches. The DNA for the CDR3 is TGTGCCAGCAGCTCCTCTGGACTAGCCCGCAATGAGCAGTTCTTC. It is translated as CASSSSGLARNEQFF.

This clonotype was counted between two and nine times. A much bigger clone sits one base away, suggesting this may be a read error. This sequence joins TRBV6-5 and TRBJ2-7; 8 bases fit TRBD1. Germline V gene lookup returns CDR1 MNHEY and CDR2 SVGAGI. After removal of 2 bases from V and 3 bases from J, the junction contained 6 bases not matched to a gene. CDR3 size: 15 residues. CDR3 residues: CASSYQRGTGYEQYF. CDR3 bases: TGTGCCAGCAGTTACCAACGAGGGACAGGCTACGAGCAGTACTTC.

The gene calls are TRBV11-2 and TRBJ2-3; 7 bases are shared with TRBD2. The V and J ends lost 4 bases and 5 bases, in that order; junction bases with no gene match: 3. The length of the CDR3 is 13 residues. Germline CDR1 SGHAT, CDR2 FQNNGV. CDR3 DNA sequence: TGTGCCAGCAGCTCCGGGACTAAAGATACGCAGTATTTT. Encoded protein: CASSSGTKDTQYF.

This clonotype was counted between two and nine times. The DNA for the CDR3 is TGTGCCAGCAGTCCTTTGGGGGTCCAGGTAATCGGCGAGCAGTACTTC. As protein: CASSPLGVQVIGEQYF. The chain has TRBV28 and TRBJ2-7; D might be TRBD1 or TRBD2, each matching 5 bases. Germline V gene sequence: CDR1 MDHEN, CDR2 SYDVKM. Between the trimmed V and J ends, which lost 5 bases and 6 bases, there was a span of 23 bases. The CDR3 contains 16 residues.